Following are 26 T cell receptor beta chains from one sample sequenced in a study of beta chain features in type 1 diabetes. Broader study findings: Shorter TCRB CDR3s, moderately but significantly so, marked every one of the four CD4+ subsets in Type 1 diabetes patients.

These TCRs are of unknown antigen specificity. Of the isolated RNA, all was reverse transcribed, and so the sequenced material was expressed TCRB transcripts. The protocol was immunoSEQ multiplex PCR, while the TCRdb copy is restricted to in-frame clones and leaves out a portion. Altogether about 660,000 clones are present, roughly 13% being singletons, with the ten largest covering just under 0.04%. Material for sequencing was naive CD4+ T cells from blood. The receptors originated from a man aged 18 to 30 with type 1 diabetes.

The CDR3: CSVDPYTEAFF. CDR3 coding DNA: TGCAGCGTTGACCCTTACACTGAAGCTTTCTTT. The chain links TRBV29-1 to TRBJ1-1; D gene unclear. CDR1 and CDR2 (germline): SQVTM, ANQGSEA. Trimming shortened V by 3 bases and J by 3 bases, and 5 bases separated the two germline ends. The CDR3 contains 11 residues.

This clone occurred once. The gene calls are TRBV6-5 and TRBJ2-1; D unclear. CDR3 length equals 15 residues. Trimming took off 0 bases at V and 4 bases at J, with 10 bases between the two ends. CDR1 and CDR2 from the germline V gene are MNHEY and SVGAGI. The CDR3 sequence: CASSYSMFLYNEQFF. CDR3 sequence (DNA): TGTGCCAGCAGTTACTCGATGTTCCTATACAATGAGCAGTTCTTC.

This clone has only a few counts. This chain uses TRBV4-2 with TRBJ2-3; 7 bases map to TRBD2. The CDR3 is 18 residues long. Germline CDR1 and CDR2: LGHNA and YNFKEQ. With 0 bases clipped from V and 2 bases from J, the junction kept 11 bases outside the gene matches. CDR3: CASSQDRRGGSTTDTQYF. In DNA form, the CDR3 reads TGTGCCAGCAGCCAAGATCGTCGGGGCGGGAGTACCACAGATACGCAGTATTTT.

The chain is built from TRBV2 and TRBJ2-7; D call uncertain. Trimming took 8 bases from V and 7 from J, leaving 15 bases between them. The CDR3 runs 12 residues. The germline V gene has CDR1 SNHLY and CDR2 FYNNEI. For the CDR3, the DNA is TGTGCCAGCCGTCGATTGTATGCGGAGCAGTACTTC. Translating it yields CASRRLYAEQYF.

The CDR3 DNA sequence: TGCGCCAGCAGCTTGGGAGGTTACAACACCGGGGAGCTGTTTTTT. This gives the protein CASSLGGYNTGELFF. The chain recombines TRBV5-1 with TRBJ2-2; D call uncertain. V was clipped by 0 bases and J by 2 bases, with 8 bases between them. The CDR3 is 15 amino acids. Germline V gene lookup returns CDR1 SGHRS and CDR2 YFSETQ.

This clone appeared a few times. The genes are TRBV2 and TRBJ1-2; 7 bases fit TRBD1. From germline, CDR1 is SNHLY and CDR2 FYNNEI. This CDR3 region has 13 residues. The V and J ends lost 7 bases and 4 bases, in that order; junction bases with no gene match: 6. CDR3 DNA sequence: TGTGCCAGCATCGCAGGGGGACCCTATGGCTACACCTTC. Translation: CASIAGGPYGYTF.

The CDR3 sequence is CASSLGAVDEQFF. CDR3 in DNA: TGTGCCAGCAGCTTGGGTGCGGTGGATGAGCAGTTCTTC. The chain is built from TRBV5-4 and TRBJ2-1; D is unresolved. The V end lost 0 bases, the J end lost 8 bases, and 9 bases lay between the germline ends. Germline lookup yields CDR1 SGHNT and CDR2 YYREEE (reference sequence). The CDR3 is 13 residues long.

This chain connects TRBV5-1 to TRBJ2-7; D unclear. Trimming removed 0 bases at V and 2 bases at J, with 9 bases between. The CDR3 is 14 amino acids. Germline V gene lookup returns CDR1 SGHRS and CDR2 YFSETQ. The CDR3 spells CASSLEGYAYEQYF. CDR3 coding DNA: TGCGCCAGCAGCTTGGAAGGCTACGCCTACGAGCAGTACTTC. The variable domain in full, with the rest retrieved from reference TRBV5-1 and TRBJ2-7, is KAGVTQTPRYLIKTRGQQVTLSCSPISGHRSVSWYQQTPGQGLQFLFEYFSETQRNKGNFPGRFSGRQFSNSRSEMNVSTLELGDSALYLCASSLEGYAYEQYFGPGTRLTVT.

Here the CDR3 reads CASSPLVGGGYTF. Here the CDR3 DNA reads TGTGCCAGCAGCCCCCTCGTGGGGGGCGGCTACACCTTC. The rearrangement links TRBV7-2 to TRBJ1-2; D possibly corresponds to TRBD1 (6 bases). The CDR3 consists of 13 residues. Per germline, CDR1 SGHTA and CDR2 FQGNSA. The V gene lost 5 bases and the J gene lost 8 bases, with 15 bases spanning the gap.

The rearrangement joins TRBV7-2 to TRBJ1-1; tentative D call: TRBD1 (5 bases). CDR1 is SGHTA, CDR2 FQGNSA, per germline. Trimming removed 3 bases at V and 2 bases at J, with 10 bases between. CDR3 size: 14 residues. The CDR3 sequence: CASSFGTGNTEAFF. DNA for the CDR3: TGTGCCAGCAGCTTCGGGACGGGTAACACTGAAGCTTTCTTT.

V gene TRBV29-1 combines with J gene TRBJ2-4; 7 bases are shared with TRBD2. Germline V gene data show CDR1 as SQVTM and CDR2 as ANQGSEA. This CDR3 has 13 residues. V dropped 4 bases and J dropped 6; count of bases not matched to a gene: 6. CDR3 region: CSVGQRGLNIQYF. As DNA, the CDR3 is TGCAGCGTTGGACAGCGGGGCCTAAACATTCAGTACTTC.

There are a few counts of this clone. The DNA for the CDR3 is TGCGCCAGCAGCCAAGATCCGACAGGAAACTATGGCTACACCTTC. Protein product: CASSQDPTGNYGYTF. This chain connects TRBV4-1 to TRBJ1-2, with D perhaps matching TRBD1 (6 bases). Deletions cut 0 bases from V and 2 bases from J, with 10 bases between. Germline V gene lookup returns CDR1 MGHRA and CDR2 YSYEKL. The CDR3 consists of 15 residues.

This clone was seen only a few times. As DNA, the CDR3 is TGTGCCAGCAGCTCACAGGGGGCGCGCTATGGCTACACCTTC. This encodes CASSSQGARYGYTF. This rearrangement joins TRBV6-5 to TRBJ1-2; 9 positions match TRBD1. The CDR3 runs 14 residues. CDR1 MNHEY and CDR2 SVGAGI come from the germline V gene. Trimming at V came to 6 bases and at J to 4 bases, leaving 6 bases not matched to a gene.

J is TRBJ1-1 and V is TRBV10-3; 8 nucleotides agree with TRBD1. CDR3 length: 13 amino acids. The junction had 3 bases not matched to a gene; V was cut back by 6 bases and J by 3 bases. CDR1 ENHRY and CDR2 SYGVKD come from the germline V gene. CDR3 in DNA: TGTGCCATCAGGGTGGACAGGGACACTGAAGCTTTCTTT. It yields the protein CAIRVDRDTEAFF.

The V call is TRBV5-5, the J call TRBJ2-3; 11 bases align to TRBD1. Germline V gene data show CDR1 as SGHKS and CDR2 as YYEKEE (reference sequence). V lost 2 bases, J lost 1 base, and 6 bases stayed unmatched. CDR3 length: 17 residues. The CDR3 bases are TGTGCCAGCAGCTTAACCGGGACAGGGGGAGGCACAGATACGCAGTATTTT. This translates into CASSLTGTGGGTDTQYF. The full variable domain, in which reference TRBV5-5 and TRBJ2-3 provide the parts outside the CDR3, is DAGVTQSPTHLIKTRGQQVTLRCSPISGHKSVSWYQQVLGQGPQFIFQYYEKEERGRGNFPDRFSARQFPNYSSELNVNALLLGDSALYLCASSLTGTGGGTDTQYFGPGTRLTVL.

This clone was detected a few times. The chain employs TRBV5-1 and TRBJ2-7; 11 bases are shared with TRBD2. Germline CDR1 reads SGHRS; CDR2 reads YFSETQ. The CDR3 runs 16 residues. V gave up 4 bases and J gave up 0 bases; unmatched junction bases: 6. CDR3 loop: CASSRTSGRSSYEQYF. The CDR3 coding sequence is TGCGCCAGCAGCCGGACTAGCGGGCGTAGCTCCTACGAGCAGTACTTC.

This clone occurred a few times. V is TRBV5-4 and J is TRBJ1-4; no reliable D call. This CDR3 is built from 15 residues. The germline V gene has CDR1 SGHNT and CDR2 YYREEE (reference sequence). The V and J ends lost 4 bases and 1 base respectively, with 11 bases between them. Here the CDR3 reads CASSLDGKTNEKLFF. CDR3 nucleotides: TGTGCCAGCAGCCTGGACGGTAAAACTAATGAAAAACTGTTTTTT.

V is TRBV2 and J is TRBJ1-5, with TRBD1 identical over 9 bases. Per germline, CDR1 SNHLY and CDR2 FYNNEI. J was trimmed by 7 bases and V by 3 bases; bases with no gene match: 1. This CDR3 has 13 amino acids. The DNA of the CDR3 is TGTGCCAGCAGTGAGACAGGGGGACAGCCCCAGCATTTT. Translated, it gives CASSETGGQPQHF.

This clone was recorded a few times. This rearrangement joins TRBV1 to TRBJ1-2. TRBV1 is shown as a pseudogene. The CDR3 runs to 15 residues. The CDR3 DNA is TGCACCAGCAGCTCAGTGCGGGGGAAGAACTATGGCTACACCTTC. Its translation: CTSSSVRGKNYGYTF.

This clone was seen only a few times. The chain employs TRBV29-1 and TRBJ2-1; D is undetermined. Per germline, CDR1 SQVTM and CDR2 ANQGSEA. The V end lost 7 bases, the J end lost 12 bases, and 13 bases lay between the germline ends. CDR3 length: 10 amino acids. In nucleotides, the CDR3 is TGCAGCGCTGTCAAGGAAGTGCAGTTCTTC. As protein: CSAVKEVQFF.

This clone was seen a handful of times. The rearrangement uses TRBV5-1 and TRBJ2-2; D not certain. This CDR3 is 14 amino acids long. The germline gives CDR1 SGHRS, CDR2 YFSETQ. V was clipped by 0 bases and J by 4 bases, with 7 bases between them. The CDR3 region has the DNA TGCGCCAGCAGCTTGGAACTTTCCACCGGGGAGCTGTTTTTT. It specifies CASSLELSTGELFF.

This clone was recorded a few times. This chain joins TRBV7-2 and TRBJ2-7; TRBD2 matches 12 bases. The CDR3 sequence is 15 residues long. V was pared by 4 bases and J by 3 bases, with 4 bases of the junction left unmatched. Germline V gene data show CDR1 as SGHTA and CDR2 as FQGNSA. Here the CDR3 DNA reads TGTGCCAGCAGCTCAGGACTAGCGGGACACTACGAGCAGTACTTC. Amino acid sequence: CASSSGLAGHYEQYF. Supplemented by reference TRBV7-2 and TRBJ2-7, the full variable domain reads GAGVSQSPSNKVTEKGKDVELRCDPISGHTALYWYRQSLGQGLEFLIYFQGNSAPDKSGLPSDRFSAERTGGSVSTLTIQRTQQEDSAVYLCASSSGLAGHYEQYFGPGTRLTVT.

This clone was observed a single time. For the CDR3, the DNA is TGTGCCTGGGCGCAGGGAAATGGTAATGAAAAACTGTTTTTT. Protein: CAWAQGNGNEKLFF. The chain uses TRBV30 and TRBJ1-4; weak D call: TRBD1 (5 bases). Germline values: CDR1 GTSNPN, CDR2 SVGIG (reference sequence). CDR3 length: 14 amino acids. The ends were cut back, 5 bases at V and 4 bases at J, with 14 bases in the middle.

The genes are TRBV6-6 and TRBJ1-4, with 9 bases identical to TRBD1. Germline assignment: CDR1 MNHNY and CDR2 SVGAGI (reference sequence). Unmatched junction bases numbered 4, after V lost 5 bases and J lost 6 bases. The CDR3 runs to 14 residues. The CDR3 is CASSPRDRDEKLFF. The DNA for the CDR3 is TGTGCCAGCAGTCCCCGGGACAGGGATGAAAAACTGTTTTTT.

This clone was recorded a few times. This chain links TRBV14 with TRBJ1-2, with a weak D call TRBD1 (6 bases). Trimming stripped 2 bases from V and 8 bases from J, with 18 bases between. CDR1 and CDR2 (germline): SGHDN, FVKESK. This CDR3 has 15 residues. Here the CDR3 reads CASSQRIQGTSGYTF. CDR3 bases: TGTGCCAGCAGCCAACGCATACAGGGTACGAGCGGCTACACCTTC.

The chain combines TRBV7-2 with TRBJ1-4; no clear D. This CDR3 region has 15 residues. Germline loops: CDR1 SGHTA, CDR2 FQGNSA. Trimming removed 5 bases at V and 0 bases at J, with 10 bases between. CDR3 in amino acids: CASSPILATNEKLFF. The CDR3 DNA reads TGTGCCAGCAGCCCGATTCTGGCAACTAATGAAAAACTGTTTTTT.